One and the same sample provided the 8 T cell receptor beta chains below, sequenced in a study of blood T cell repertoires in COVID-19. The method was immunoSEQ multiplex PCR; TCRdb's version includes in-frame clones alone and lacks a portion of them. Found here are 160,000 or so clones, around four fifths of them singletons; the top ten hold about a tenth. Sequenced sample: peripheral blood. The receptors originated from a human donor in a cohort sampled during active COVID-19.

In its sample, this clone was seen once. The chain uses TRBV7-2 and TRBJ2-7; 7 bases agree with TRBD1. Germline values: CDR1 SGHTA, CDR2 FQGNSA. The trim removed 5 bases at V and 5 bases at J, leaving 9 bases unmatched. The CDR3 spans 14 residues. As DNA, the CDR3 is TGTGCCAGCAGCCCACGACAGGGTCAGAACGAGCAGTACTTC. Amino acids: CASSPRQGQNEQYF. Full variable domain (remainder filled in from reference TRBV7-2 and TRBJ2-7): GAGVSQSPSNKVTEKGKDVELRCDPISGHTALYWYRQSLGQGLEFLIYFQGNSAPDKSGLPSDRFSAERTGGSVSTLTIQRTQQEDSAVYLCASSPRQGQNEQYFGPGTRLTVT.

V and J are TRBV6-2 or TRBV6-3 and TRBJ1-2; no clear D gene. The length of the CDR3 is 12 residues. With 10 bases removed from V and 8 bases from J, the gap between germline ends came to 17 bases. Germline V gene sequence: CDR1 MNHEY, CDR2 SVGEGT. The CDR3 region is CATTPLIRGYTF. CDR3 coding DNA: TGTGCCACCACCCCGCTGATCCGGGGCTACACCTTC.

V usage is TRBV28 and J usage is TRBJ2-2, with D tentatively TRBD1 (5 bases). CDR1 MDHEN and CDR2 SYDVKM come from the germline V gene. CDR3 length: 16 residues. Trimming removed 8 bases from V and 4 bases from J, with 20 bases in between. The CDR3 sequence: CASPPSKGPSTGELFF. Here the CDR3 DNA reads TGTGCCAGCCCCCCCAGCAAGGGGCCGAGCACCGGGGAGCTGTTTTTT.

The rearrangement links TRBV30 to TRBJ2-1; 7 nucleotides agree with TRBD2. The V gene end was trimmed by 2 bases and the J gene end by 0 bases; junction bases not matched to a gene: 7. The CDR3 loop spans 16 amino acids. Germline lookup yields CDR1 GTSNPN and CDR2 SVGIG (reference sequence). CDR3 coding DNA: TGTGCCTGGAGTCCCGGAGCGGGGAGCTCCTACAATGAGCAGTTCTTC. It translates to CAWSPGAGSSYNEQFF.

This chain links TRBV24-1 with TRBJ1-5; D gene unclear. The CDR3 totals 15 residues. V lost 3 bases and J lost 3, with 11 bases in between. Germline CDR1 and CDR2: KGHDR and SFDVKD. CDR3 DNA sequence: TGTGCCACCAGTGATAATAGGGAGTCCAATCAGCCCCAGCATTTT. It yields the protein CATSDNRESNQPQHF.

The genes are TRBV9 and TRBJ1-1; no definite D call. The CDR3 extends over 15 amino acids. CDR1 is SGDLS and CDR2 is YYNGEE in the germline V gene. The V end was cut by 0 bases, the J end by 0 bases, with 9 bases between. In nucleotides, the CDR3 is TGTGCCAGCAGCGTAGCCTCTACGGTGAACACTGAAGCTTTCTTT. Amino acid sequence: CASSVASTVNTEAFF.

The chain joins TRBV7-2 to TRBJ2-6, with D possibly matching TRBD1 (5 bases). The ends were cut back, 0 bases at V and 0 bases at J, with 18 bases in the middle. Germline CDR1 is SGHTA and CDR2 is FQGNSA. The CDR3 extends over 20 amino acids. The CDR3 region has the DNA TGTGCCAGCAGCTTAGCTCAGCACTCAGGGCGTTACTCTGGGGCCAACGTCCTGACTTTC. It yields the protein CASSLAQHSGRYSGANVLTF.

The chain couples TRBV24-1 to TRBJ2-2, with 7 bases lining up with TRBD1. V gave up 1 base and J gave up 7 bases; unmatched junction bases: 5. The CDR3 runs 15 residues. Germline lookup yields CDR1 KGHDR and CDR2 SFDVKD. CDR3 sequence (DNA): TGTGCCACCAGTGATTTTGAGGGGGCGAACGGGGAGCTGTTTTTT. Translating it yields CATSDFEGANGELFF.